This T cell receptor (beta chain) was obtained from a study of blood T cell repertoires in COVID-19. Across the study: The origin of the acute and convalescent COVID-19 samples was the United States, Italy and Spain.

Assignment of participants to cohorts was predicated upon participant-reported clinical history. The length of the CDR3 is 19 residues. J gave up 4 bases and V 1 base, and 13 bases lay outside the gene matches. CDR1 is MNHNS and CDR2 is SASEGT in the germline V gene. Method: immunoSEQ multiplex PCR; TCRdb's copy keeps in-frame clones and lacks some. The sample comprises about 270,000 clones, less than 90% of which are singletons, and 3% rests with the top ten. The chain couples TRBV6-1 to TRBJ2-6; TRBD1 agrees at 7 bases. This receptor was obtained from a woman aged 45-60 years who had recovered from COVID-19. The material sequenced was PBMCs or T cells enriched from blood (not recorded which). The CDR3 DNA follows: TGTGCCAGCAGTGAAGAGTTTGGGACAGTAGGCTCCGGGGCCAACGTCCTGACTTTC. Encoded protein: CASSEEFGTVGSGANVLTF.